These T cell receptor beta chains were read from a single sample in a study of blood T cells in healthy people across ages. TCRdb re-analysed the 5' RACE reads in MiXCR, keeping a single row per CDR3 protein. The sample holds approximately 580,000 distinct CDR3 sequences; nearly 25% are singletons and the top ten take just over 8.5%. The same specimen was also included in a second study, on T cells of mothers and their children.

The specimen was blood. Receptors originate from a boy aged 5-17 years in good health. Each CDR3 is given with its conserved first and last residue. Each record gives: J gene, V gene, clone size, D gene, CDR3 protein. A D gene is named only where the DNA matches it firmly. Rows may omit the clone size; those that give it use once, few, many or a size class.

J: TRBJ2-3; V: TRBV4-2; size: NA; D: TRBD2; CDR3: CASSQTGLAGTDTQYF
J: TRBJ2-5; V: TRBV5-1; size: many; D: TRBD2; CDR3: CASSSSGTSGTQYF
J: TRBJ2-2; V: TRBV29-1; size: few; D: NA; CDR3: CSVVGGDTGELFF
J: TRBJ2-4; V: TRBV9; size: few; D: NA; CDR3: CASSVSDQNIQYF
J: TRBJ1-2; V: TRBV29-1; size: few; D: TRBD1; CDR3: CSVEPRETGGDLDGYTF
J: TRBJ2-5; V: TRBV5-1; size: few; D: TRBD2; CDR3: CASNAGLAGRRETQYF
J: TRBJ2-1; V: TRBV10-3; size: NA; D: NA; CDR3: CAISESGPASRRNEQFF
J: TRBJ2-7; V: TRBV28; size: NA; D: NA; CDR3: CASSAPVPAYEQYF
J: TRBJ2-1; V: TRBV7-2; size: many; D: NA; CDR3: CASSLVVGEQFF
J: TRBJ1-5; V: TRBV28; size: few; D: NA; CDR3: CASSLSGAVSNQPQHF
J: TRBJ2-3; V: TRBV10-3; size: few; D: TRBD1; CDR3: CAISEPWTGETDTQYF
J: TRBJ1-2; V: TRBV12-3/TRBV12-4; size: NA; D: TRBD1; CDR3: CASSQTKTGTVLGYTF
J: TRBJ2-1; V: TRBV6-4; size: NA; D: TRBD2; CDR3: CASSETSGEHNEQFF
J: TRBJ2-7; V: TRBV6-5; size: NA; D: NA; CDR3: CASSQDGVYEQYF
J: NA; V: TRBV29-1; size: few; D: TRBD1; CDR3: CSATGTGGSYEQYF
J: TRBJ1-4; V: TRBV28; size: NA; D: TRBD1; CDR3: CASSSDGTGGIEKLFF
J: TRBJ2-3; V: TRBV5-1; size: NA; D: NA; CDR3: CASSLGPKPDTQYF
J: NA; V: TRBV7-9; size: few; D: TRBD2; CDR3: CASSSTEILAGSSYEQYF
J: TRBJ2-6; V: TRBV12-3/TRBV12-4; size: few; D: TRBD2; CDR3: CASSFERGHSGANVLTF
J: TRBJ1-5; V: TRBV28; size: NA; D: NA; CDR3: CASTSRLITSNQPQHF
J: TRBJ1-2; V: TRBV7-2; size: few; D: TRBD1; CDR3: CASSFGQGEGGYTF
J: TRBJ1-5; V: TRBV7-9; size: NA; D: TRBD1; CDR3: CASSLGTGDQPQHF
J: TRBJ2-5; V: TRBV25-1; size: few; D: TRBD1; CDR3: CASGESRGQETQYF
J: TRBJ2-4; V: TRBV20-1; size: NA; D: NA; CDR3: CSARDSEGIQYF
J: TRBJ2-1; V: TRBV7-2; size: few; D: NA; CDR3: CASSWGLEIDAQFF